This TCR beta chain is drawn from a study of blood T cell repertoires in COVID-19. Across the whole study: The analysed material was cDNA or gDNA that came from T cells, B-cell-depleted T cells, or PBMCs.

Germline V gene sequence: CDR1 GTSNPN, CDR2 SVGIG (reference sequence). The CDR3 is 12 amino acids. V lost 0 bases, J lost 5 bases, and 7 bases lay in between. Per the original methods: How many nucleated cells were present was estimated from reference gene primer amplification. Sequencing used immunoSEQ multiplex PCR; TCRdb keeps in-frame clones, though not all of them. The V and J calls and the clone size are those of that table, but D and trimming were determined from the DNA. This sample has approximately 220,000 clones, with roughly nine tenths found just once. This TCR came from a man aged 40-49 years with acute or convalescent COVID-19. Sequencing was performed on peripheral blood. This chain links TRBV30 with TRBJ1-2; D remains ambiguous. CDR3 loop: CAWSVLTYGYTF. The CDR3 coding sequence is TGTGCCTGGAGTGTACTAACATATGGCTACACCTTC.